This T cell receptor (beta chain) originates from a study of tumor and adjacent non-tumor tissue in lung cancer. A modified ARM-PCR protocol with three rounds of nested PCR amplified TCRbeta. One entry per CDR3 protein, called by TCRdb with MiXCR from the multiplex PCR reads. Found here are approximately 100,000 distinct CDR3 sequences, approximately 82% of them singletons; the top ten hold roughly 35%. Germline CDR1 LNHDA, CDR2 SQIVND (reference sequence). CDR3 length: 15 amino acids. The V and J ends lost 5 bases and 0 bases respectively, with 12 bases between them. No cell sorting was done before RNA was extracted from the tissue.

This clonotype was obtained from a woman aged 55-70 years with non-small cell lung cancer. The V call is TRBV19, the J call TRBJ2-3; D may be TRBD1 (5 bases). Material: lung tumor tissue. The DNA of the CDR3 is TGTGCCAGTAGTGTTGGACAAATTAGCACAGATACGCAGTATTTT. The encoded protein is CASSVGQISTDTQYF.